The clone carrying this TCR beta chain occurred a few times. Its antigen is currently unknown. The data were taken from a study of PD-1 blockade in mismatch repair-deficient tumors. Looking at the study overall: All were previously treated, progressing patients with 11 to 13 mismatch repair-deficient cancer types. Overall study results and limits: After pembrolizumab, tumor-resident clones rose rapidly, then generally contracted before radiologic responses.

The germline V gene has CDR1 MGHRA and CDR2 YSYEKL. CDR3 size: 13 residues. V trimming: 3 bases; J trimming: 6 bases; junction bases outside the gene matches: 4. Sequencing was performed with immunoSEQ multiplex PCR; in TCRdb, only in-frame clones are kept and a portion is missing. The sample includes about 68,000 clones, almost 80% of them seen just once. This TCR derives from an adult with mismatch repair-deficient cancer. The sequences come from peripheral blood, collected 2 weeks after starting pembrolizumab. The chain has TRBV4-1 and TRBJ2-7, with TRBD1 matching over 8 bases. CDR3 in amino acids: CASSHQTGVEQYF. The CDR3 nucleotides read TGCGCCAGCAGCCACCAGACAGGGGTCGAGCAGTACTTC.